The 23 T cell receptor beta chains given below trace back to one sample, sequenced in a study of blood T cell repertoires in COVID-19. Clones were sequenced by immunoSEQ multiplex PCR, and TCRdb holds only the in-frame ones, with some missing. This repertoire shows over 100,000 clones, about 81% found once; its top ten account for around 8%. The specimen was peripheral blood. These receptors came from a man between 70 and 80 years old with acute or convalescent COVID-19.

The rearrangement joins TRBV5-1 to TRBJ2-5; the D gene is possibly TRBD2 (5 bases). Looked up from germline, CDR1 is SGHRS and CDR2 is YFSETQ. The CDR3 is made up of 14 amino acids. Deletions cut 0 bases from V and 2 bases from J, with 8 bases between. The DNA for the CDR3 is TGCGCCAGCAGCTTGGAGCCGGGGCAAGAGACCCAGTACTTC. Protein product: CASSLEPGQETQYF. Full variable domain (rest looked up from reference TRBV5-1 and TRBJ2-5): KAGVTQTPRYLIKTRGQQVTLSCSPISGHRSVSWYQQTPGQGLQFLFEYFSETQRNKGNFPGRFSGRQFSNSRSEMNVSTLELGDSALYLCASSLEPGQETQYFGPGTRLLVL.

The chain combines TRBV30 with TRBJ2-1; 7 bases map to TRBD2. Trimming cost V 7 bases and J 7 bases; bases outside gene matches: 13. The germline CDR1 and CDR2 sequences are GTSNPN and SVGIG (reference sequence). The CDR3 is 14 amino acids. CDR3 residues: CAYARREGVNEQFF. As DNA, the CDR3 is TGTGCCTATGCCCGGAGGGAGGGCGTAAATGAGCAGTTCTTC.

V usage is TRBV29-1 and J usage is TRBJ2-5; TRBD1 matches at 9 bases. The CDR3 is 13 amino acids. Germline lookup yields CDR1 SQVTM and CDR2 ANQGSEA. The J segment lost 5 bases and the V segment lost 5 bases, leaving 6 bases of the junction unmatched. This chain's CDR3 is CSVNRGLGETQYF. CDR3 bases: TGCAGCGTTAACAGGGGGCTAGGGGAGACCCAGTACTTC.

The gene calls are TRBV19 and TRBJ1-5, with D possibly matching TRBD1 (5 bases). Germline CDR1 LNHDA, CDR2 SQIVND (reference sequence). CDR3 length: 14 amino acids. Trimming cost V 8 bases and J 3 bases, with 14 bases left between them. CDR3 sequence reads: CASSKGANNQPQHF. In DNA form, the CDR3 reads TGTGCCAGTTCGAAAGGGGCTAACAATCAGCCCCAGCATTTT.

The chain couples TRBV5-1 to TRBJ2-1; no firm D call. CDR3 size: 14 residues. The V end was cut by 0 bases, the J end by 6 bases, with 10 bases between. Germline values: CDR1 SGHRS, CDR2 YFSETQ. In DNA form, the CDR3 reads TGCGCCAGCAGCTTGGGGGCAATTGGCAATGAGCAGTTCTTC. Its translation is CASSLGAIGNEQFF.

V and J are TRBV28 and TRBJ1-1; no firm D call. The germline CDR1 and CDR2 sequences are MDHEN and SYDVKM. CDR3 length: 11 residues. V gave up 3 bases and J gave up 5 bases, with 4 bases separating them. The DNA for the CDR3 is TGTGCCAGCAGTTTGTCGACTGAAGCTTTCTTT. As protein: CASSLSTEAFF.

CDR3 loop: CAGGRGGRNTIYF. CDR3 nucleotides: TGTGCCGGGGGGAGGGGTGGAAGAAACACCATATATTTT. This chain uses TRBV12-3 or TRBV12-4 with TRBJ1-3; possibly TRBD1 for D (5 bases). V was clipped by 11 bases and J by 5 bases, with 16 bases between them. This CDR3 has 13 residues.

The chain couples TRBV10-2 to TRBJ1-4, with D perhaps TRBD1 (5 bases). Germline V gene lookup returns CDR1 WSHSY and CDR2 SAAADI. This CDR3 is 13 amino acids long. With 6 bases removed from V and 5 bases from J, the gap between germline ends came to 10 bases. CDR3 sequence (DNA): TGCGCCAGCAGAACAGGACGAAATGAAAAACTGTTTTTT. Amino acid sequence: CASRTGRNEKLFF.

The V call is TRBV10-3, the J call TRBJ1-3; no reliable D call. The V end lost 10 bases, the J end lost 0 bases, and 13 bases lay between the germline ends. Germline-derived CDR1 and CDR2 are ENHRY and SYGVKD. The CDR3 has 14 amino acids. In DNA, the CDR3 is TGTGCCAGTAACTACGGTCTCTCTGGAAACACCATATATTTT. Its protein is CASNYGLSGNTIYF.

The rearrangement uses TRBV21-1 and TRBJ2-7; the D call in the table, TRBD2, was not verified against the DNA. TRBV21-1 represents a pseudogene. The CDR3 is made up of 18 amino acids. DNA of the CDR3: TGTGCCAGCAGCACCCGGACTAGCGGGAGAGGAACGGCCTACGAGCAGTACTTC. It is translated as CASSTRTSGRGTAYEQYF.

This clone came up a few times. The gene calls are TRBV28 and TRBJ1-2; a weak D match, TRBD1 (5 bases). Germline V gene lookup returns CDR1 MDHEN and CDR2 SYDVKM. With 6 bases removed from V and 9 bases from J, the gap between germline ends came to 14 bases. CDR3 length equals 12 residues. CDR3 region: CASRIPQGRYTF. The CDR3 nucleotides are TGTGCCAGCAGAATCCCCCAGGGTCGCTACACCTTC.

The rearrangement joins TRBV12-5 to TRBJ1-2; D is possibly TRBD1 (5 bases). V was cut by 1 base and J by 8 bases, with 14 bases left in between. The CDR3 length is 14 residues. Germline CDR1 reads LGHNT; CDR2 reads FRNRAP. CDR3 loop: CASGLGAGRGGYTF. DNA for the CDR3: TGTGCTAGTGGTTTGGGTGCAGGGCGGGGAGGCTACACCTTC.

The chain carries TRBV1 and TRBJ1-4; the table gives TRBD1 as D, unverified against the DNA. TRBV1 is tagged as a pseudogene. CDR3 length: 17 amino acids. CDR3: CTSSQDGQGPTNEKLFF. The CDR3 DNA reads as TGCACCAGCAGCCAAGACGGACAGGGACCAACTAATGAAAAACTGTTTTTT.

This chain uses TRBV27 with TRBJ2-7, with a tentative D call TRBD1 (5 bases). Germline CDR1 and CDR2: MNHEY and SMNVEV (reference sequence). CDR3 length equals 13 residues. Trimming cost V 0 bases and J 3 bases, with 6 bases left between them. CDR3 region: CASSLSQGYEQYF. The CDR3 DNA reads as TGTGCCAGCAGTTTATCCCAGGGCTACGAGCAGTACTTC.

V is TRBV4-2 and J is TRBJ2-5; D is perhaps TRBD1 (7 bases). Trimming cost V 0 bases and J 6 bases, with 14 bases left between them. In germline, CDR1 is LGHNA, CDR2 YNFKEQ. This CDR3 contains 15 residues. CDR3 nucleotide sequence: TGTGCCAGCAGCCAAGATCTCCAGGGGGGACAGACCCAGTACTTC. This codes for CASSQDLQGGQTQYF.

The chain couples TRBV5-1 to TRBJ2-3; maybe TRBD1 (6 bases). The CDR3 runs to 19 residues. Germline CDR1 is SGHRS and CDR2 is YFSETQ. The germline V and J ends were trimmed by 4 bases and 5 bases, with 29 bases remaining between them. CDR3 residues: CASSTGQSLVLPSGDTQYF. For the CDR3, the DNA is TGCGCCAGCAGCACAGGACAGTCACTAGTACTACCCTCTGGAGATACGCAGTATTTT.

The chain couples TRBV5-1 to TRBJ1-2, with 7 positions matching TRBD1. There are 15 residues in the CDR3. Germline CDR1 is SGHRS and CDR2 is YFSETQ. V lost 3 bases and J lost 4; bases outside the gene matches: 9. CDR3 coding DNA: TGCGCCAGCAGCTATGGGACAGCTTCTTTCTATGGCTACACCTTC. Translating it yields CASSYGTASFYGYTF.

This chain joins TRBV30 and TRBJ1-2; D might be TRBD1 (6 bases). CDR1 and CDR2 (germline): GTSNPN, SVGIG (reference sequence). Trimming shortened V by 0 bases and J by 7 bases, and 18 bases separated the two germline ends. The CDR3 contains 15 residues. The CDR3 sequence is CAWSVKFGRGSGYTF. The CDR3 DNA follows: TGTGCCTGGAGTGTTAAGTTCGGCAGGGGAAGTGGCTACACCTTC.

This clone has just one count. The chain links TRBV9 to TRBJ1-1; weak D call: TRBD1 (6 bases). The length of the CDR3 is 13 residues. Trimming pared 4 bases from V and 8 bases from J, leaving 15 bases between. CDR1 is SGDLS and CDR2 is YYNGEE in the germline V gene. CDR3 sequence (DNA): TGTGCCAGCAGCCTGACCTTAGACAGGGAAGCTTTCTTT. The encoded protein is CASSLTLDREAFF.

The gene calls are TRBV29-1 and TRBJ1-2; 7 bases match TRBD1. Germline V CDR1 and CDR2: SQVTM, ANQGSEA. This CDR3 spans 15 amino acids. After removal of 4 bases from V and 2 bases from J, the junction contained 10 bases not matched to a gene. The CDR3 DNA follows: TGCAGCGTTGGGTGGGACAGTTTGGTCAACTATGGCTACACCTTC. This encodes CSVGWDSLVNYGYTF. Full variable domain (remainder filled in from reference TRBV29-1 and TRBJ1-2): SAVISQKPSRDICQRGTSLTIQCQVDSQVTMMFWYRQQPGQSLTLIATANQGSEATYESGFVIDKFPISRPNLTFSTLTVSNMSPEDSSIYLCSVGWDSLVNYGYTFGSGTRLTVV.

V is TRBV6-5 and J is TRBJ1-6; no clear D. The CDR3 contains 16 residues. Germline V CDR1 and CDR2: MNHEY, SVGAGI. The V gene lost 0 bases and the J gene lost 0 bases, with 6 bases spanning the gap. In DNA form, the CDR3 reads TGTGCCAGCAGTTACTCGAGTAGCTCCTATAATTCACCCCTCCACTTT. Its protein product is CASSYSSSSYNSPLHF.

J is TRBJ1-1 and V is TRBV5-1; TRBD1 matches 8 bases. V trimming: 7 bases; J trimming: 5 bases; junction bases outside the gene matches: 7. The germline V gene has CDR1 SGHRS and CDR2 YFSETQ. The CDR3 is 13 residues long. CDR3 amino acids: CASQRQGSTEAFF. For the CDR3, the DNA is TGCGCCAGCCAACGACAGGGGTCAACTGAAGCTTTCTTT.

This clone was seen a handful of times. Compared with germline, one end of the junction differs, possibly owing to a read error. The chain has TRBV11-2 and TRBJ2-7; 8 nucleotides match TRBD2. CDR1 is SGHAT and CDR2 is FQNNGV in the germline V gene. The CDR3 totals 16 residues. The CDR3 region has the DNA TGTGCCAGCACCTTAATGGCAGCGGGAGAGGGCTACGAGCAGTACTTC. Translation: CASTLMAAGEGYEQYF. Together with reference TRBV11-2 and TRBJ2-7, the CDR3 gives the full variable domain: EAGVAQSPRYKIIEKRQSVAFWCNPISGHATLYWYQQILGQGPKLLIQFQNNGVVDDSQLPKDRFSAERLKGVDSTLKIQPAKLEDSAVYLCASTLMAAGEGYEQYFGPGTRLTVT.